Detailed here is one TCR beta chain. Self-reported history from a screening survey and questionnaire set each donor's cohort. Recovered participants had two consecutive negative NP/OP PCR tests, healthcare professional clearance, or symptom resolution. This sample was included in a study of blood T cell repertoires in COVID-19. Profiled with immunoSEQ multiplex PCR; TCRdb holds only in-frame clones, not every one. The sample records a few hundred thousand clones, about 90% being singletons. This TCR came from a woman aged 30 to 39 who had recovered from COVID-19. The sequenced sample consisted of PBMCs or T cells enriched from blood (not recorded which).

CDR3 nucleotide sequence: TGTGCCAGCAGCTTAGGGACAGGGAATGGCTACACCTTC. Its protein product is CASSLGTGNGYTF. The chain combines TRBV11-2 with TRBJ1-2, with 8 bases aligning to TRBD1. Germline loops: CDR1 SGHAT, CDR2 FQNNGV. The CDR3 totals 13 residues. The trim removed 1 base at V and 6 bases at J, leaving 1 base unmatched. Filled out from reference TRBV11-2 and TRBJ1-2, the complete variable domain reads EAGVAQSPRYKIIEKRQSVAFWCNPISGHATLYWYQQILGQGPKLLIQFQNNGVVDDSQLPKDRFSAERLKGVDSTLKIQPAKLEDSAVYLCASSLGTGNGYTFGSGTRLTVV.